This T cell receptor (beta chain) was sequenced during a study of shared clonotypes between healthy human individuals (dated by TCRdb to between 2020 and 2021). Regarding the study in general: The cohort comprised two women and a few men aged 18 to 49 years. Leukapheresis yielded between about 0.94 and 9 billion PBMCs per donor. Libraries were prepared and TCR repertoires were sequenced by different laboratories using diverse techniques, in order to increase sequencing depth and limit assay-specific biases. To estimate repertoire size and how much clonotype sharing occurs between individuals, the study deeply sequenced the blood TCR repertoires of roughly 5 healthy adults. For each donor, three plates each were used for CD4 naive and CD4 memory, two plates were used for CD8 naive, and one plate was used for CD8 memory. The paper's findings and limits, for the study overall: Because the study included only a small number of donors, the genetic and exposure-history diversity represented was limited. Even with the large sequencing depth, rarefaction of the sorted-subset datasets indicated that sequencing was incomplete. Sampling was restricted to blood, and TCR repertoires in tissue are likely to differ from TCR repertoires in blood. Compared with non-shared clonotypes, the clonotypes found in all four sorted-subset donors had higher generation probabilities. Approximately 5% of naive CD4, 3.5% of naive CD8, about 2.5% of memory CD4, and 0.35% to 0.4% of memory CD8 clonotypes were shared across a handful of donors. Pairwise subsampling led to the expectation that sequencing depth would affect the degree of clonotype sharing among donors. Naive subsets generally had larger estimated clonotype richness than memory subsets.

Per the germline V gene, MNHEY is the CDR1 and SVGAGI is the CDR2. The CDR3 numbers 13 residues from cysteine through phenylalanine. Of the read, only the CDR3 DNA is kept; its 39 bases are in frame from base 1. Trimming accounts for 7 bases at V and 4 bases at J, while the number of junction bases matched to no gene is 7. CD8 naive samples consisted of CD45RO-negative cells that were positively selected for CCR7, yielding a CD45RA+CCR7+ population without TemRA cells. The donors were healthy, HIV-negative adults with no recently reported acute infections or vaccinations. All donors were Caucasian adults living in Nashville, Tennessee, USA. Blood was obtained by leukapheresis, after which PBMCs were separated by Ficoll-Histopaque density gradient centrifugation and cryopreserved in liquid nitrogen vapor phase. Analytical flow cytometry was used to check the purity and quantity of every magnetically sorted T cell population. Genomic DNA was isolated from every sorted fraction and measured by UV absorbance on a Nanodrop 2000c.

Using the deep immunoSEQ assay, TCR CDR3 regions were amplified from genomic DNA by multiplex PCR. Extracted genomic DNA from each cell subset was spread evenly across all wells of several immunoSEQ 96-well plates, with each plate serving as a replicate. Each replicate PCR for sorted subsets received about 0.2 ug genomic DNA, equal to 28,000 or so T cell genomes. The purified libraries were quantified using a Qubit 3.0 fluorometer, sized with a Bioanalyzer 2100, and then quantified again using the KAPA Library Quantification kit. Every immunoSEQ 96-well plate was sequenced on a dedicated single-read 150-cycle Illumina NextSeq 550 flow cell. In the authors' own workflow: Because the immunoSEQ output included only junctional sequences and no quality scores, the filtering could not be the same as the filtering used for full-length reads. Sequences were annotated with PyIR, a Python wrapper for IgBLAST v1.9, using IMGT germline references to assign V/J genes and CDR3. Reads were filtered out if the reads had weak V/J assignments (E-value above 1e-6), no CDR3, stop codons, out-of-frame junctions, or ambiguous translated residues. V3J clonotypes were defined as sequences sharing the same inferred V gene, J gene, and CDR3 amino acid sequence. To compute the percentage overlap between repertoires, the number of shared unique clonotypes was divided by the size of the smaller repertoire. Repertoire richness was assessed with RTK rarefaction, the Chao1 estimator, and Recon v2.1 estimates of unobserved clonotypes. OLGA was used to compute generation probabilities for all TCRbeta clonotypes that the gDNA method yielded from a handful of donors. TCRdb mirrors the immuneACCESS table, restricted to in-frame sequences. Some clones are absent from its copies; in checked studies, under half trace to an unresolved V gene, and the reason for the others is unknown. The DNA was the basis for D and trimming; V, J and clone size are from that table. In this sample the table shows roughly 2,000,000 clones, about 95% of which occur a single time. The ten largest account for approximately 1.2% of the sample.

Turning to this clone: It has no known antigen specificity. Base qualities are not recorded, but no much larger clone differs from it by a single base.

The V and J genes are TRBV6-5 and TRBJ2-7; 7 central bases correspond to TRBD1. This receptor was taken from a man between 18 and 29 years old in good health. The specimen was naive CD8+ T cells sorted from blood. The meaning of the sample's cell subset or site label: CD45RA+CCR7+. At the DNA level, the sequence is TGTGCCAGCAACTACAGGGGATCATACGAGCAGTACTTC. This codes for CASNYRGSYEQYF.